These 21 T cell receptor beta chains were sequenced from one sample in a study of CD8 T cells in Susac syndrome. The authors reverse transcribed about 0.45 to 1 ug RNA with random hexamers. TCRdb re-derived calls from the immunoSEQ multiplex PCR reads in MiXCR, one entry per CDR3 protein. The data contain under 150,000 distinct CDR3 sequences, 85% to 95% of them singletons. Sequences were obtained from CD4+ T cells from PBMCs. Receptor source: a human donor with Susac syndrome.

The chain has TRBV5-1 and TRBJ2-1; possibly TRBD1 or TRBD2 for D (5 bases each). This CDR3 has 15 residues. Trimming took 4 bases from V and 9 from J, leaving 20 bases between them. Germline V gene sequence: CDR1 SGHRS, CDR2 YFSETQ. The CDR3, as DNA: TGCGCCAGCAGCCTAATCCGGGACGCCGTCACTGAGCAGTTCTTC. The encoded protein is CASSLIRDAVTEQFF.

The V call is TRBV9, the J call TRBJ2-3; 9 bases are a match to TRBD2. CDR1 and CDR2 from the germline V gene are SGDLS and YYNGEE. The CDR3 length is 18 residues. The V gene end was trimmed by 0 bases and the J gene end by 3 bases; junction bases not matched to a gene: 11. As DNA, the CDR3 is TGTGCCAGCAGCGTAGATCCATGGCGGGGGGGCCGTACAGATACGCAGTATTTT. Its translation: CASSVDPWRGGRTDTQYF.

The V gene is TRBV27, the J gene TRBJ2-3; 10 bases align to TRBD2. Losses at the gene ends were 6 bases for V and 4 bases for J; bases not matched to a gene: 4. The CDR3 has 14 amino acids. Germline assignment: CDR1 MNHEY and CDR2 SMNVEV (reference sequence). The CDR3 region is CASRSGRGSDTQYF. The CDR3 DNA follows: TGTGCCAGCAGGAGCGGGAGGGGCTCAGATACGCAGTATTTT.

This chain connects TRBV20-1 to TRBJ2-2; 7 bases map to TRBD2. This CDR3 region has 14 residues. The germline V gene has CDR1 DFQATT and CDR2 SNEGSKA (reference sequence). The V segment lost 4 bases and the J segment 1 base; nucleotides outside the gene matches: 3. CDR3: CSAKRGWNTGELFF. The CDR3 DNA is TGCAGTGCTAAGCGGGGATGGAACACCGGGGAGCTGTTTTTT.

The chain employs TRBV6-4 and TRBJ2-1; 9 bases line up with TRBD1. The CDR3 runs to 13 residues. Per germline, CDR1 MRHNA and CDR2 SNTAGT. V gave up 11 bases and J gave up 2 bases; unmatched junction bases: 4. As DNA, the CDR3 is TGTGCCCTGGGGACAGGGCCCTACAATGAGCAGTTCTTC. Its translation is CALGTGPYNEQFF.

The V gene is TRBV9, the J gene TRBJ2-1; TRBD1 or TRBD2 may be the D gene (5 bases each). The germline V and J ends were trimmed by 6 bases and 6 bases, with 16 bases remaining between them. Per the germline V gene, CDR1 is SGDLS and CDR2 is YYNGEE. This CDR3 spans 14 amino acids. The CDR3, as DNA: TGTGCCAGCACCTTAGAGGGGAGCTCCAATGAGCAGTTCTTC. Translated, it gives CASTLEGSSNEQFF.

This chain joins TRBV4-1 and TRBJ2-1, with D possibly TRBD1 on 5 matching bases. This CDR3 contains 17 residues. Germline CDR1 MGHRA, CDR2 YSYEKL. V lost 2 bases and J lost 1, with 15 bases in between. CDR3 region: CASSQIPGSSSYNEQFF. The CDR3 DNA reads TGCGCCAGCAGCCAAATCCCAGGGTCGAGTTCCTACAATGAGCAGTTCTTC.

The gene calls are TRBV13 and TRBJ1-2; D unresolved. There are 15 residues in the CDR3. Germline V gene sequence: CDR1 PRHDT, CDR2 FYEKMQ (reference sequence). Trimming removed 3 bases at V and 2 bases at J, with 13 bases between. The CDR3 DNA sequence: TGTGCCAGCAGCTTTGGAGAGCGTAGAAACTATGGCTACACCTTC. This encodes CASSFGERRNYGYTF.

This chain uses TRBV6-2 or TRBV6-3 with TRBJ2-7; D perhaps matches TRBD1 (6 bases). There are 12 residues in the CDR3. V lost 5 bases and J 6 bases, leaving 11 bases between the germline ends. CDR1 is MNHEY and CDR2 is SVGEGT in the germline V gene. The CDR3 DNA is TGTGCCAGCAGTCTCCGCAGGGGCGAGCAGTACTTC. Its translation: CASSLRRGEQYF.

This clonotype was seen only once. The chain carries TRBV30 and TRBJ2-7; TRBD1 agrees at 7 bases. Germline V lookup: CDR1 GTSNPN, CDR2 SVGIG (reference sequence). V gave up 2 bases and J gave up 5 bases; unmatched junction bases: 9. CDR3 length: 14 residues. CDR3 sequence: CAWSLRGQQNEQYF. CDR3 coding DNA: TGTGCCTGGAGTTTACGGGGACAGCAGAACGAGCAGTACTTC.

This chain connects TRBV7-3 to TRBJ2-2; the D gene is possibly TRBD1 (6 bases). V dropped 4 bases and J dropped 5 bases, with 11 bases sitting between them. Germline loops: CDR1 SGHTA, CDR2 FQGTGA. CDR3 length: 14 residues. CDR3 DNA sequence: TGTGCCAGCAGCTCAAACAGGGCGACCGGGGAGCTGTTTTTT. The encoded protein is CASSSNRATGELFF.

This chain links TRBV28 with TRBJ1-2; D is unresolved. With 3 bases removed from V and 3 bases from J, the gap between germline ends came to 8 bases. CDR1 and CDR2 (germline): MDHEN, SYDVKM. The length of the CDR3 is 13 residues. CDR3 in amino acids: CASSLSQYYGYTF. CDR3 coding DNA: TGTGCCAGCAGTTTGTCGCAGTACTATGGCTACACCTTC.

The chain joins TRBV7-2 to TRBJ2-1; 15 bases line up with TRBD2. This CDR3 has 16 amino acids. Germline lookup yields CDR1 SGHTA and CDR2 FQGNSA. V was pared by 5 bases and J by 9 bases, with 8 bases of the junction left unmatched. Here the CDR3 DNA reads TGTGCCAGCAGCGTCACGGGGACTAGCGGGAGGACTGAGCAGTTCTTC. Its protein is CASSVTGTSGRTEQFF.

The rearrangement uses TRBV2 and TRBJ2-1; the D gene could be TRBD1 or TRBD2 (5 bases each). V lost 8 bases and J 9 bases, leaving 14 bases between the germline ends. Germline V CDR1 and CDR2: SNHLY, FYNNEI. The CDR3 sequence is 12 residues long. CDR3 in DNA: TGTGCCAGCGAGAGGGGAGCCGGTGAGCAGTTCTTC. It translates to CASERGAGEQFF.

The chain links TRBV5-4 to TRBJ1-1, with unresolved D. CDR1 SGHNT and CDR2 YYREEE come from the germline V gene (reference sequence). Trimming left V 4 bases short and J 1 base short, with 11 bases between. The CDR3 consists of 14 residues. CDR3 DNA sequence: TGTGCCAGCAGCGTGGTAAAGTCGAACACTGAAGCTTTCTTT. This translates into CASSVVKSNTEAFF.

This clonotype occurred once. The chain is built from TRBV9 and TRBJ1-1; D gene ambiguous. Germline-derived CDR1 and CDR2 are SGDLS and YYNGEE. The CDR3 is made up of 15 amino acids. V gave up 1 base and J gave up 1 base, with 11 bases separating them. CDR3 protein: CASSVTDGPNTEAFF. In nucleotides, the CDR3 is TGTGCCAGCAGCGTAACCGATGGGCCGAACACTGAAGCTTTCTTT.

V gene TRBV5-6 combines with J gene TRBJ2-3; D is perhaps TRBD1 or TRBD2 (5 bases each). Looked up from germline, CDR1 is SGHDT and CDR2 is YYEEEE. The germline V and J ends were trimmed by 5 bases and 1 base, with 8 bases remaining between them. The CDR3 extends over 13 amino acids. The CDR3 sequence is CASRGVGTDTQYF. CDR3 coding DNA: TGTGCCAGCAGGGGGGTTGGCACAGATACGCAGTATTTT.

The chain combines TRBV7-2 with TRBJ2-7, with TRBD2 matching over 9 bases. The CDR3 is 16 amino acids. Germline V gene sequence: CDR1 SGHTA, CDR2 FQGNSA. V gave up 1 base and J gave up 2 bases; unmatched junction bases: 6. The CDR3 DNA is TGTGCCAGCAGCTTAGTAAGAGCGGGAGGTGCCTACGAGCAGTACTTC. It specifies CASSLVRAGGAYEQYF.

The V and J genes are TRBV29-1 and TRBJ2-7, with D tentatively TRBD1 (5 bases). The V gene lost 5 bases and the J gene lost 7 bases, with 12 bases spanning the gap. Germline V gene lookup returns CDR1 SQVTM and CDR2 ANQGSEA. The CDR3 runs to 11 residues. The CDR3 DNA follows: TGCAGCGTTACCGACAGTAGTGAGCAGTACTTC. Amino acid sequence: CSVTDSSEQYF.

This chain uses TRBV5-4 with TRBJ1-1; maybe TRBD1 (6 bases). This CDR3 spans 15 amino acids. V gave up 1 base and J gave up 0 bases, with 10 bases separating them. CDR1 and CDR2 (germline): SGHNT, YYREEE (reference sequence). CDR3 in amino acids: CASSLPWGLNTEAFF. The CDR3 DNA reads TGTGCCAGCAGCTTGCCTTGGGGGCTGAACACTGAAGCTTTCTTT.

V is TRBV20-1 and J is TRBJ2-1; 7 bases fit TRBD2. Germline loops: CDR1 DFQATT, CDR2 SNEGSKA (reference sequence). Trimming cost V 1 base and J 6 bases; bases outside gene matches: 6. This CDR3 comprises 14 residues. The CDR3 protein is CSARGGGEINEQFF. DNA for the CDR3: TGCAGTGCTAGAGGCGGGGGAGAAATCAATGAGCAGTTCTTC.